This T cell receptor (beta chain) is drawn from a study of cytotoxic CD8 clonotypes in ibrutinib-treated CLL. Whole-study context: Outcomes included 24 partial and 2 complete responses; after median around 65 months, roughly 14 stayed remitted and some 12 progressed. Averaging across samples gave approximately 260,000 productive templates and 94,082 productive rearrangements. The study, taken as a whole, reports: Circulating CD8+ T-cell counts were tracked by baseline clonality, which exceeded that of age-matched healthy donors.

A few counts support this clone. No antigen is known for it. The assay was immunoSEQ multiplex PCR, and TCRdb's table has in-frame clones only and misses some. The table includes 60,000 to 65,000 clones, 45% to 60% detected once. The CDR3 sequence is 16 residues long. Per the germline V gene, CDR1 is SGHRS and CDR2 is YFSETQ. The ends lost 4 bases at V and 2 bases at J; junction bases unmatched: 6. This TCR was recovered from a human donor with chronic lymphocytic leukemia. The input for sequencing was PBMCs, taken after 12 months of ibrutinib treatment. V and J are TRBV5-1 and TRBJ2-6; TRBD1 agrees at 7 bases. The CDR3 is CASSKLQGTGANVLTF. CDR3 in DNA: TGCGCCAGCAGCAAACTACAGGGGACTGGGGCCAACGTCCTGACTTTC. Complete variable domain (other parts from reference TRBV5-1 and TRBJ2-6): KAGVTQTPRYLIKTRGQQVTLSCSPISGHRSVSWYQQTPGQGLQFLFEYFSETQRNKGNFPGRFSGRQFSNSRSEMNVSTLELGDSALYLCASSKLQGTGANVLTFGAGSRLTVL.